Below are 14 T cell receptor beta chains sequenced from a single sample in a study of blood T cell repertoires in COVID-19. Data came from immunoSEQ multiplex PCR; TCRdb stores just in-frame clones and leaves some out. Here the sample spans 85,000 to 95,000 clones, less than 90% being singletons. The sample comprised peripheral blood. These receptors came from a woman of 80 years or more with acute or convalescent COVID-19.

In this sample, this clone turned up once. This sequence joins TRBV11-2 and TRBJ2-5, with TRBD2 matching 13 bases. Losses at the gene ends were 3 bases for V and 2 bases for J; bases not matched to a gene: 3. The CDR3 is 16 residues long. CDR1 is SGHAT and CDR2 is FQNNGV in the germline V gene. The CDR3 DNA sequence: TGTGCCAGCAGCTTGGGGACTAGCGGGGAACAAGAGACCCAGTACTTC. This encodes CASSLGTSGEQETQYF.

This clone has only one observation. V is TRBV28 and J is TRBJ2-1; TRBD1 matches at 9 bases. CDR3 size: 15 residues. V dropped 2 bases and J dropped 8; count of bases not matched to a gene: 7. The germline V gene encodes CDR1 MDHEN and CDR2 SYDVKM. The CDR3 is CASSLTGGGLYEQFF. The DNA for the CDR3 is TGTGCCAGCAGTTTAACAGGGGGCGGACTCTATGAGCAGTTCTTC. Drawing the rest from reference TRBV28 and TRBJ2-1, the complete variable domain is DVKVTQSSRYLVKRTGEKVFLECVQDMDHENMFWYRQDPGLGLRLIYFSYDVKMKEKGDIPEGYSVSREKKERFSLILESASTNQTSMYLCASSLTGGGLYEQFFGPGTRLTVL.

The rearrangement joins TRBV7-9 to TRBJ1-1; weak D call: TRBD1 (6 bases). Trimming pared 5 bases from V and 2 bases from J, leaving 12 bases between. The CDR3 is 14 amino acids. Looked up from germline, CDR1 is SEHNR and CDR2 is FQNEAQ (reference sequence). The CDR3 DNA reads as TGTGCCAGCAGCCTAGGACAGCTCAACACTGAAGCTTTCTTT. Its translation is CASSLGQLNTEAFF. Drawing the rest from reference TRBV7-9 and TRBJ1-1, the complete variable domain is DTGVSQNPRHKITKRGQNVTFRCDPISEHNRLYWYRQTLGQGPEFLTYFQNEAQLEKSRLLSDRFSAERPKGSFSTLEIQRTEQGDSAMYLCASSLGQLNTEAFFGQGTRLTVV.

The count of this clone is one. The V and J genes are TRBV2 and TRBJ1-1, with a weak D call TRBD1 (6 bases). V was clipped by 8 bases and J by 3 bases, with 16 bases between them. Germline V CDR1 and CDR2: SNHLY, FYNNEI. The length of the CDR3 is 14 residues. The CDR3, as DNA: TGTGCCAGCCTGAGAGGGAGGGGGGACACTGAAGCTTTCTTT. Encoded protein: CASLRGRGDTEAFF.

The chain joins TRBV7-9 to TRBJ2-1, with 7 bases fitting TRBD2. Germline V lookup: CDR1 SEHNR, CDR2 FQNEAQ (reference sequence). With V trimmed by 6 bases and J by 6 bases, 11 bases remained unmatched. This CDR3 region has 15 residues. The chain's CDR3 is CASSIGGWESNEQFF. The CDR3 nucleotides read TGTGCCAGCAGTATCGGGGGGTGGGAAAGCAATGAGCAGTTCTTC.

The gene calls are TRBV7-9 and TRBJ2-1; unclear D gene. The CDR3 length is 13 residues. The V gene's germline CDR1 is SEHNR and CDR2 FQNEAQ (reference sequence). V was pared by 2 bases and J by 7 bases, with 9 bases between. In DNA, the CDR3 is TGTGCCAGCAGCTTATTGTCGGGTAATGAGCAGTTCTTC. Its protein is CASSLLSGNEQFF.

The CDR3 spells CASSLGEVGEQYF. The CDR3 nucleotides read TGCGCCAGCAGCTTAGGGGAGGTGGGCGAGCAGTACTTC. The rearrangement links TRBV5-1 to TRBJ2-7, with D possibly being TRBD2 (6 bases). The CDR3 is 13 residues long. CDR1 and CDR2 from the germline V gene are SGHRS and YFSETQ. V was cut by 2 bases and J by 6 bases, with 12 bases left in between. Filled out from reference TRBV5-1 and TRBJ2-7, the complete variable domain reads KAGVTQTPRYLIKTRGQQVTLSCSPISGHRSVSWYQQTPGQGLQFLFEYFSETQRNKGNFPGRFSGRQFSNSRSEMNVSTLELGDSALYLCASSLGEVGEQYFGPGTRLTVT.

CDR3 protein: CASSQYRGQWDTEAFF. In DNA, the CDR3 is TGTGCCAGCAGCCAATACCGGGGACAGTGGGACACTGAAGCTTTCTTT. The rearrangement links TRBV16 to TRBJ1-1, with 7 bases fitting TRBD1. Trimming removed 1 base from V and 3 bases from J; junction bases left unmatched: 8. CDR3 length: 16 residues. From germline, CDR1 is KGHSY and CDR2 FQNENV.

This chain connects TRBV2 to TRBJ1-2; D may be TRBD1 (5 bases). Germline CDR1 reads SNHLY; CDR2 reads FYNNEI. The CDR3 totals 15 residues. V lost 5 bases and J 0 bases, leaving 13 bases between the germline ends. CDR3 nucleotides: TGTGCCAGCAGTAAAGGGGCGTTAGCTAACTATGGCTACACCTTC. It is translated as CASSKGALANYGYTF.

This clone is a singleton in its sample. The chain links TRBV5-4 to TRBJ2-5, with 7 bases lining up with TRBD2. Germline assignment: CDR1 SGHNT and CDR2 YYREEE (reference sequence). The V gene end was trimmed by 0 bases and the J gene end by 3 bases; junction bases not matched to a gene: 2. The CDR3 spans 14 residues. This CDR3 is CASSLGGTKETQYF. CDR3 bases: TGTGCCAGCAGCTTGGGGGGGACTAAAGAGACCCAGTACTTC.

The chain uses TRBV9 and TRBJ2-3; TRBD2 agrees at 10 bases. This CDR3 has 15 residues. Germline values: CDR1 SGDLS, CDR2 YYNGEE. The V gene end was trimmed by 3 bases and the J gene end by 3 bases; junction bases not matched to a gene: 4. CDR3 coding DNA: TGTGCCAGCAGCGCCTTAGCGGGGGGTACAGATACGCAGTATTTT. Protein product: CASSALAGGTDTQYF.

The J gene is TRBJ1-1, the V gene TRBV2; D is perhaps TRBD1 (5 bases). The CDR3 extends over 14 amino acids. Germline CDR1 SNHLY, CDR2 FYNNEI. The germline V and J ends were trimmed by 6 bases and 1 base, with 12 bases remaining between them. This CDR3 is CASRIGVGNTEAFF. DNA of the CDR3: TGTGCCAGCAGAATAGGGGTTGGGAACACTGAAGCTTTCTTT.

V usage is TRBV28 and J usage is TRBJ2-7, with 8 bases fitting TRBD1. Trimming cost V 6 bases and J 0 bases; bases outside gene matches: 10. The CDR3 has 16 residues. Germline V gene data show CDR1 as MDHEN and CDR2 as SYDVKM. CDR3 in DNA: TGTGCCAGCAGCCCGTATGCCAGGGGGCTCTCCTACGAGCAGTACTTC. The encoded protein is CASSPYARGLSYEQYF.

The chain is built from TRBV6-1 and TRBJ2-3; no clear D gene. Trimming shortened V by 1 base and J by 5 bases, and 7 bases separated the two germline ends. Germline V gene data show CDR1 as MNHNS and CDR2 as SASEGT. This CDR3 comprises 13 residues. The CDR3 DNA sequence: TGTGCCAGCAGTGAAGAAGAGCAAGATACGCAGTATTTT. Its protein product is CASSEEEQDTQYF.